This entry concerns a single TCR beta chain. The target of this receptor is not known. Base qualities are not recorded, but no much larger clone differs from it by a single base. The sample originates from a study of T cell changes during pregnancy in multiple sclerosis (dated by TCRdb to about 2019). The study in broad terms: In women with multiple sclerosis, the researchers looked at how the T cell repertoire shifted as pregnancy progressed.

Libraries were prepared through the immunoSEQ multiplex PCR assay. TCRdb carries this immuneACCESS record with in-frame sequences only. Its versions omit some clonotypes, under half of them owing to an unresolved V gene in the studies checked, with the rest unexplained. This sample holds 36,000 or so clones; roughly 91% were observed only once. Of the sample, roughly 0.52% is held by the ten largest clones. Looking up the germline V gene yields CDR1 SGHRS and CDR2 YFSETQ. V lost 0 bases and J lost 1 base; the stretch between them is 4 bases long. From the cysteine up to the phenylalanine, the CDR3 has a length of 14 residues. Only the CDR3 portion is preserved as DNA: 42 bases, with reading frame beginning at the first base.

This sequence originates from a female donor with multiple sclerosis, enrolled in a pregnancy study. The sequence joins TRBV5-1 to TRBJ2-2; the D gene cannot be named for sure. The input for sequencing was CD4+ T cells from peripheral blood mononuclear cells, taken in the first trimester of pregnancy. The DNA reads as follows: TGCGCCAGCAGCTTGGACATGAACACCGGGGAGCTGTTTTTT. The translation is CASSLDMNTGELFF.